This T cell receptor (beta chain) was observed in a study of breast tumors, draining lymph nodes, adjacent tissues. Study observations and caveats: The data were judged consistent with most tumor T cells coming from lymph node and expanding in tumor. Tumor repertoires ranked between lymph nodes and nontumor tissue in diversity, with V and J gene preferences.

Germline CDR1 reads LNHDA; CDR2 reads SQIVND (reference sequence). The V end was cut by 3 bases, the J end by 7 bases, with 21 bases between. The CDR3 totals 16 residues. TCRdb processed the multiplex PCR reads anew with MiXCR; each CDR3 protein has one entry. The sample includes 100,000 or so distinct CDR3 sequences, about 20% of them seen just once. This clonotype has at least ten counts. What it binds is not known. The lymph nodes were axillary draining lymph nodes from breast cancer patients. Sequenced input: axillary lymph node tissue. The chain is built from TRBV19 and TRBJ1-2, with D possibly being TRBD1 (5 bases). The TCR was taken from a female donor with breast cancer. Some clones in this sample may be carry-over from other donors' samples. In nucleotides, the CDR3 is TGTGCCAGTAGTATCCAATCTTCAGGGCTCTTGGGTGGCTACACCTTC. Protein sequence: CASSIQSSGLLGGYTF.